This record looks at one T cell receptor beta chain sequence and its context. From germline, CDR1 is SQVTM and CDR2 ANQGSEA. Between the trimmed V and J ends, which lost 3 bases and 4 bases, there was a span of 12 bases. The CDR3 is 13 residues long. Assay used: immunoSEQ multiplex PCR; TCRdb lists only in-frame clones, some missing. The sample lists around 50,000 clones, 85% to 95% seen once, with approximately 11% in the top ten. The specimen sequenced was PBMCs. The source of this sequence is a man aged 40-49 years with rheumatoid arthritis. The V call is TRBV29-1, the J call TRBJ1-2; D might be TRBD1 (5 bases). The CDR3 nucleotides read TGCAGCGTTGAGACACAGAGGGGCTATGGCTACACCTTC. Amino acid sequence: CSVETQRGYGYTF. The full variable domain, in which reference TRBV29-1 and TRBJ1-2 provide the parts outside the CDR3, is SAVISQKPSRDICQRGTSLTIQCQVDSQVTMMFWYRQQPGQSLTLIATANQGSEATYESGFVIDKFPISRPNLTFSTLTVSNMSPEDSSIYLCSVETQRGYGYTFGSGTRLTVV.